These 28 T cell receptor beta chains were all obtained from the same sample, sequenced in a study of regulatory T cells in long-lasting Graves disease. Stated time point: persistent/refractory GD, antithyroid drugs over 5 years with positive TRAb. The TCR library was made from RNA extracted from PBMCs. To make TCR beta libraries, researchers used iRepertoire HTBI primers and Arm-PCR of CDR3 regions. TCRdb redid the calling of the multiplex PCR reads with MiXCR, one entry per CDR3 protein. The repertoire holds 400,000 to 500,000 distinct CDR3 sequences, with roughly 21% as singletons. The sequencing used peripheral blood mononuclear cells (PBMCs), collected when the disease was refractory, from a patient treated with antithyroid drugs. These receptors came from a female donor with Graves disease.

The chain couples TRBV10-3 to TRBJ2-2; 9 bases are shared with TRBD1. The CDR3 contains 19 residues. CDR1 and CDR2 from the germline V gene are ENHRY and SYGVKD. Germline trimming cut 6 bases from V and 2 bases from J; bases unmatched to any gene: 16. CDR3: CAIRGTGGGDSRNTGELFF. For the CDR3, the DNA is TGTGCCATCAGAGGTACAGGGGGCGGAGATAGCCGCAACACCGGGGAGCTGTTTTTT.

This clonotype was found many times. The rearrangement uses TRBV28 and TRBJ1-1, with D hard to call. The V end lost 3 bases, the J end lost 0 bases, and 11 bases lay between the germline ends. The length of the CDR3 is 15 residues. Germline lookup yields CDR1 MDHEN and CDR2 SYDVKM. This chain's CDR3 is CASSLAGEVNTEAFF. The CDR3 coding sequence is TGTGCCAGCAGTTTGGCAGGTGAAGTGAACACTGAAGCTTTCTTT.

The table lists this clonotype with many counts. The J gene is TRBJ1-4, the V gene TRBV2, with 10 bases that match TRBD1. Germline V CDR1 and CDR2: SNHLY, FYNNEI. CDR3 length equals 12 residues. V lost 6 bases to trimming and J lost 11 bases; unmatched junction nucleotides: 3. CDR3 DNA: TGTGCCAGCAGGGACAGGGGGGGGAAACTGTTTTTT. This codes for CASRDRGGKLFF.

V is TRBV7-9 and J is TRBJ2-7; D ambiguous. This CDR3 has 13 residues. Looked up from germline, CDR1 is SEHNR and CDR2 is FQNEAQ (reference sequence). V was clipped by 5 bases and J by 1 base, with 9 bases between them. CDR3 sequence: CASSNLGSYEQYF. In nucleotides, the CDR3 is TGTGCCAGCAGCAACCTAGGTTCCTACGAGCAGTACTTC.

This clonotype has a count of ten or more. The chain carries TRBV11-2 and TRBJ2-4; 9 bases are a match to TRBD1. The ends lost 5 bases at V and 8 bases at J; junction bases unmatched: 10. CDR1 and CDR2 (germline): SGHAT, FQNNGV. The CDR3 loop spans 15 amino acids. Here the CDR3 reads CASSLTPGQGDIQYF. CDR3 nucleotide sequence: TGTGCCAGCAGCCTAACACCGGGACAGGGAGACATTCAGTACTTC.

This clonotype was detected ten times or more. This chain joins TRBV29-1 and TRBJ2-7; no clear D. Germline CDR1 reads SQVTM; CDR2 reads ANQGSEA. The CDR3 has 13 amino acids. V was trimmed by 4 bases and J by 3 bases, leaving 13 bases between them. CDR3: CSVAIGLSYEQYF. In nucleotides, the CDR3 is TGCAGCGTTGCGATTGGATTAAGCTACGAGCAGTACTTC.

The sample holds many counts of this clonotype. The chain is built from TRBV6-1 and TRBJ1-2, with D tentatively TRBD1 (5 bases). V lost 7 bases to trimming and J lost 4 bases, with 13 bases between them. The CDR3 contains 13 residues. Germline V CDR1 and CDR2: MNHNS, SASEGT. CDR3 sequence reads: CASTLGGGYGYTF. The CDR3 DNA reads as TGTGCCAGCACCCTAGGTGGGGGCTATGGCTACACCTTC.

This chain connects TRBV6-5 to TRBJ1-1; D may be TRBD1 (6 bases). CDR1 and CDR2 (germline): MNHEY, SVGAGI. This CDR3 is built from 15 residues. Trimming left V 3 bases short and J 1 base short, with 12 bases between. CDR3 protein: CASSYQDRTNTEAFF. DNA for the CDR3: TGTGCCAGCAGTTATCAAGACAGGACGAACACTGAAGCTTTCTTT.

V gene TRBV20-1 combines with J gene TRBJ2-5, with TRBD1 identical over 9 bases. The CDR3 runs to 15 residues. With V trimmed by 4 bases and J by 0 bases, 6 bases remained unmatched. Per the germline V gene, CDR1 is DFQATT and CDR2 is SNEGSKA (reference sequence). CDR3: CSATPGTGNQETQYF. CDR3 nucleotides: TGCAGTGCTACTCCCGGGACAGGGAACCAAGAGACCCAGTACTTC.

Regarding this clonotype: The conserved final phenylalanine or tryptophan is absent from the CDR3, which likely points to a read error. The rearrangement links TRBV5-6 to TRBJ1-2; D is unclear. The CDR3 spans 14 residues. Germline CDR1 SGHDT, CDR2 YYEEEE. V dropped 1 base and J dropped 0 bases, with 7 bases sitting between them. The CDR3 nucleotides read TGTGCCAGCAGCTTGTTTGGACCTAACTATGGCTACACCCTC. Translation: CASSLFGPNYGYTL.

The rearrangement links TRBV20-1 to TRBJ2-7, with 9 nucleotides matching TRBD2. This CDR3 has 15 amino acids. After removal of 1 base from V and 0 bases from J, the junction contained 4 bases not matched to a gene. From germline, CDR1 is DFQATT and CDR2 SNEGSKA (reference sequence). CDR3 amino acids: CSARGLAERSYEQYF. In DNA, the CDR3 is TGCAGTGCTAGAGGACTAGCGGAGCGCTCCTACGAGCAGTACTTC.

This clonotype was counted only a few times. V is TRBV28 and J is TRBJ2-3; 7 nucleotides line up with TRBD1. The CDR3 runs 12 residues. V lost 8 bases and J lost 6; bases outside the gene matches: 5. CDR1 is MDHEN, CDR2 SYDVKM, per germline. In nucleotides, the CDR3 is TGTGCCAGCGGGACAGAGTGGGATACGCAGTATTTT. Translation gives CASGTEWDTQYF.

A remark on this clonotype: Germline is not matched at one junction end, which may reflect a read error. The gene calls are TRBV12-3 or TRBV12-4 and TRBJ2-2; weak D call: TRBD1 (5 bases). This CDR3 is 17 amino acids long. This CDR3 reads CAGSPEFWTTNTGELFF. The CDR3 region has the DNA TGTGCCGGCAGCCCAGAGTTTTGGACAACGAACACCGGGGAGCTGTTTTTT.

The V call is TRBV19, the J call TRBJ2-4, with no clear D. CDR1 is LNHDA, CDR2 SQIVND, per germline (reference sequence). Trimming shortened V by 7 bases and J by 0 bases, and 13 bases separated the two germline ends. The CDR3 runs to 15 residues. The CDR3 region has the DNA TGTGCCAGTACATCGGAAGGTTTAGCCAAAAACATTCAGTACTTC. This sequence encodes CASTSEGLAKNIQYF.

This clonotype was counted only a few times. The chain joins TRBV7-9 to TRBJ2-2; 8 nucleotides agree with TRBD1. The CDR3 contains 18 residues. V lost 0 bases, J lost 2 bases, and 8 bases stayed unmatched. Germline V gene lookup returns CDR1 SEHNR and CDR2 FQNEAQ (reference sequence). CDR3 nucleotide sequence: TGTGCCAGCAGCTTAGCGCTTGGGGCAGGGGGCAACACCGGGGAGCTGTTTTTT. Amino acid sequence: CASSLALGAGGNTGELFF.

This clonotype was counted at least ten times. The rearrangement links TRBV6-2 or TRBV6-3 to TRBJ2-7; D gene uncertain. Germline loops: CDR1 MNHEY, CDR2 SVGEGT. V shed 4 bases and J shed 6 bases, with 7 bases lying between them. The CDR3 is made up of 11 amino acids. The CDR3: CASSSPVEQYF. DNA for the CDR3: TGTGCCAGCAGTTCCCCAGTCGAGCAGTACTTC.

The gene calls are TRBV7-9 and TRBJ1-2, with D unclear. V was cut by 5 bases and J by 3 bases, with 16 bases left in between. The CDR3 is 15 amino acids. Germline V gene data show CDR1 as SEHNR and CDR2 as FQNEAQ (reference sequence). Here the CDR3 reads CASSQPPQVHYGYTF. The DNA for the CDR3 is TGTGCCAGCAGCCAGCCCCCCCAGGTTCACTATGGCTACACCTTC.

There are many counts of this clonotype. CDR3: CASSFGQFNQPQHF. CDR3 nucleotide sequence: TGTGCCAGCAGTTTCGGGCAGTTCAATCAGCCCCAGCATTTT. The chain is built from TRBV28 and TRBJ1-5, with no clear D. CDR3 length: 14 residues. Germline CDR1 MDHEN, CDR2 SYDVKM. Trimming removed 3 bases at V and 3 bases at J, with 9 bases between.

The CDR3 spells CASSPRTGGDYGYTF. CDR3 bases: TGTGCCAGCAGCCCTCGGACAGGGGGCGACTATGGCTACACCTTC. The chain carries TRBV9 and TRBJ1-2; 11 nucleotides line up with TRBD1. This CDR3 has 15 residues. V shed 4 bases, J shed 3 bases, and the junction held 5 bases outside the gene matches. Per germline, CDR1 SGDLS and CDR2 YYNGEE.

This clonotype was counted between two and nine times. An end of the junction does not agree with germline; a read error may underlie this. This CDR3 reads CAWENRGNTEELFF. The CDR3 nucleotides are TGTGCCTGGGAGAACAGGGGGAACACCGAGGAGCTGTTTTTT. The chain couples TRBV30 to TRBJ2-2; TRBD1 matches 8 bases. The germline V gene encodes CDR1 GTSNPN and CDR2 SVGIG (reference sequence). The CDR3 is made up of 14 amino acids.

Here the CDR3 DNA reads TGTGCCAGCAATAGTGGGGGCTCTGGGGCCAACGTCCTGACTTTC. As protein: CASNSGGSGANVLTF. The J gene is TRBJ2-6, the V gene TRBV6-2 or TRBV6-3; D could derive from TRBD1 or TRBD2 (5 bases each). The CDR3 length is 15 residues. V lost 7 bases to trimming and J lost 0 bases, with 10 bases between them. Germline loops: CDR1 MNHEY, CDR2 SVGEGT.

This clonotype was seen many times. An end of the junction differs from the germline gene, which may be a read error. J is TRBJ1-2 and V is TRBV6-5; D is ambiguous. Germline V gene sequence: CDR1 MNHEY, CDR2 SVGAGI. The CDR3 spans 14 residues. This chain's CDR3 is CASSYSSLNYGYTF. The CDR3 nucleotides are TGTGCCAGCAGCTACTCGTCCTTAAACTATGGCTACACCTTC.

This clonotype was seen at least ten times. This chain's CDR3 is CASSFPDRQETQYF. The CDR3 DNA reads TGTGCCAGCAGTTTCCCCGATAGGCAGGAGACCCAGTACTTC. This chain joins TRBV28 and TRBJ2-5; D is undetermined. Germline V CDR1 and CDR2: MDHEN, SYDVKM. V lost 3 bases and J lost 5, with 13 bases in between. The CDR3 runs to 14 residues.

The rearrangement joins TRBV20-1 to TRBJ2-1; 8 nucleotides align to TRBD2. The V segment lost 6 bases and the J segment 0 bases; nucleotides outside the gene matches: 7. This CDR3 has 15 residues. Germline V gene lookup returns CDR1 DFQATT and CDR2 SNEGSKA (reference sequence). The chain's CDR3 is CSAVVAGSSYNEQFF. The CDR3 DNA follows: TGCAGTGCCGTAGTAGCGGGGAGCTCCTACAATGAGCAGTTCTTC.

The chain has TRBV7-3 and TRBJ2-3; no firm D call. This CDR3 region has 14 residues. Germline V gives CDR1 SGHTA, CDR2 FQGTGA. V lost 5 bases, J lost 6 bases, and 15 bases lay in between. This CDR3 reads CASSLKGPTDTQYF. The CDR3 region has the DNA TGTGCCAGCAGCCTAAAGGGCCCCACGGATACGCAGTATTTT.

The sample holds many counts of this clonotype. The CDR3 reads CASTSLPPLGKLFF. DNA of the CDR3: TGTGCCAGCACCTCCCTTCCCCCCTTGGGAAAACTGTTTTTT. The chain recombines TRBV12-3 or TRBV12-4 with TRBJ1-4; D uncertain. V was cut by 7 bases and J by 10 bases, with 19 bases left in between. This CDR3 comprises 14 residues.

This clonotype has only a few counts. V is TRBV9 and J is TRBJ2-3; D possibly corresponds to TRBD2 (6 bases). Germline V gene data show CDR1 as SGDLS and CDR2 as YYNGEE. The V gene lost 4 bases and the J gene lost 0 bases, with 15 bases spanning the gap. The CDR3 is made up of 16 amino acids. This CDR3 is CASSTGLNPSTDTQYF. The CDR3 DNA is TGTGCCAGCAGCACGGGACTTAATCCTAGCACAGATACGCAGTATTTT.

This clonotype has just a few counts. The rearrangement joins TRBV3-1 to TRBJ2-7, with 9 bases identical to TRBD1. Germline lookup yields CDR1 LGHDT and CDR2 YNNKEL (reference sequence). Trimming took 0 bases from V and 5 from J; bases not matched to a gene: 8. This CDR3 contains 16 residues. CDR3 sequence (DNA): TGTGCCAGCAGCCAAGAGCCCACAGGGGGCATCGACGAGCAGTACTTC. It is translated as CASSQEPTGGIDEQYF.